The clone carrying this TCR beta chain was recorded many times. This specimen comes from a study of T-cell reconstitution after alpha-beta-depleted transplantation in children. V shed 6 bases and J shed 4 bases, with 6 bases lying between them. CDR3 size: 11 residues. CDR1 SQVTM and CDR2 ANQGSEA come from the germline V gene. Unique molecular identifiers were incorporated during preparation of the TCRbeta library. TCRdb passed the PCR reads through MiXCR, listing each CDR3 protein once. The data hold more than 550,000 distinct CDR3 sequences, with over 9.5% observed a single time. Sample: PBMCs from the stem cell graft donor, taken from the stem cell graft. V and J are TRBV29-1 and TRBJ2-2; D uncertain. The receptor's source is a human donor who donated a stem cell graft to a child with acute myeloid leukemia. The CDR3 reads CSVASTGELFF. The CDR3 DNA sequence: TGCAGCGTGGCTAGCACCGGGGAGCTGTTTTTT.